Listed here are 10 T cell receptor beta chains from one sample, sequenced in a study of sequential checkpoint blockade in melanoma. Treatment of the sample: randomized to nivolumab then ipilimumab (arm A) or the reverse (arm B). The method was immunoSEQ multiplex PCR; TCRdb's version includes in-frame clones alone and lacks a portion of them. The sample includes some 8,200 clones, approximately 58% of them seen just once. Source: CD8+ T cells sorted from blood (inferred from file names), taken from a patient given nivolumab and ipilimumab in sequence. Receptors originate from a human donor with melanoma.

This clone was observed a few times. The genes are TRBV7-9 and TRBJ2-7; weak D call: TRBD1 (5 bases). Trimming removed 8 bases from V and 1 base from J, with 9 bases in between. The CDR3 totals 12 residues. CDR1 is SEHNR and CDR2 is FQNEAQ in the germline V gene (reference sequence). Here the CDR3 reads CASETESYEQYF. CDR3 sequence (DNA): TGTGCCAGCGAGACAGAGTCCTACGAGCAGTACTTC.

The chain joins TRBV4-1 to TRBJ1-2, with D hard to call. This CDR3 spans 13 amino acids. CDR1 and CDR2 from the germline V gene are MGHRA and YSYEKL. V shed 1 base and J shed 4 bases, with 7 bases lying between them. This chain's CDR3 is CASSQGYSYGYTF. The DNA for the CDR3 is TGCGCCAGCAGCCAAGGGTACAGCTATGGCTACACCTTC.

This sequence joins TRBV9 and TRBJ2-7; the match to TRBD1 covers 8 bases. CDR1 is SGDLS and CDR2 is YYNGEE in the germline V gene. The CDR3 sequence is 16 residues long. V shed 3 bases, J shed 2 bases, and the junction held 10 bases outside the gene matches. The CDR3 loop reads CASSATTGARTYEQYF. CDR3 nucleotides: TGTGCCAGCAGCGCGACGACAGGGGCTCGCACCTACGAGCAGTACTTC. Filled out from reference TRBV9 and TRBJ2-7, the complete variable domain reads DSGVTQTPKHLITATGQRVTLRCSPRSGDLSVYWYQQSLDQGLQFLIQYYNGEERAKGNILERFSAQQFPDLHSELNLSSLELGDSALYFCASSATTGARTYEQYFGPGTRLTVT.

J is TRBJ2-7 and V is TRBV18, with 7 bases that match TRBD1. Germline loops: CDR1 KGHSH, CDR2 LQKENI. The CDR3 length is 15 residues. Unmatched junction bases numbered 2, after V lost 0 bases and J lost 0 bases. CDR3 sequence: CASSPPDRLSYEQYF. The CDR3 nucleotides read TGTGCCAGCTCACCACCGGACAGGCTCTCCTACGAGCAGTACTTC.

The J gene is TRBJ2-7, the V gene TRBV4-3; 8 bases are shared with TRBD2. Germline V gives CDR1 LGHNA, CDR2 YSLEER. The CDR3 covers 17 residues. J gave up 3 bases and V 2 bases, and 12 bases lay outside the gene matches. The CDR3 nucleotides are TGCGCCAGCAGCCAAAGTTCGAGCGGGGGAGCCGTCTACGAGCAGTACTTC. This encodes CASSQSSSGGAVYEQYF.

The V call is TRBV23-1, the J call TRBJ1-5; no clear D gene. TRBV23-1 belongs to the ORF category, with a function that is uncertain. V gave up 11 bases and J gave up 3 bases, with 26 bases separating them. This CDR3 has 17 residues. CDR3 loop: CAHSVSGRRCANQPQHF. CDR3 sequence (DNA): TGCGCCCACAGCGTATCGGGCAGGAGGTGTGCCAATCAGCCCCAGCATTTT.

The chain carries TRBV7-9 and TRBJ2-7; D not certain. Trimming left V 3 bases short and J 1 base short, with 10 bases between. The germline CDR1 and CDR2 sequences are SEHNR and FQNEAQ (reference sequence). The CDR3 covers 14 residues. The CDR3 coding sequence is TGTGCCAGCAGCTTGACACAAAGGTCCTACGAGCAGTACTTC. It encodes CASSLTQRSYEQYF. Combining the CDR3 with reference TRBV7-9 and TRBJ2-7 gives the whole variable domain DTGVSQNPRHKITKRGQNVTFRCDPISEHNRLYWYRQTLGQGPEFLTYFQNEAQLEKSRLLSDRFSAERPKGSFSTLEIQRTEQGDSAMYLCASSLTQRSYEQYFGPGTRLTVT.

The table lists this clone with a few counts. The chain couples TRBV7-1 to TRBJ1-3; no clear D. TRBV7-1 qualifies as an ORF whose function is uncertain. Trimming stripped 4 bases from V and 7 bases from J, with 5 bases between. CDR3 length: 11 residues. As DNA, the CDR3 is TGTGCCAGCAGCTTTTCGAACACCATATATTTT. This sequence encodes CASSFSNTIYF.

J is TRBJ1-1 and V is TRBV19; maybe TRBD1 (5 bases). The V end was cut by 1 base, the J end by 1 base, with 13 bases between. This CDR3 is 16 amino acids long. CDR1 is LNHDA, CDR2 SQIVND, per germline (reference sequence). As DNA, the CDR3 is TGTGCCAGTAGTATAGTGTCGGAAGGGGCGAACACTGAAGCTTTCTTT. Translation: CASSIVSEGANTEAFF.

The V call is TRBV4-3, the J call TRBJ2-7, with 7 bases lining up with TRBD1. V gave up 0 bases and J gave up 5 bases; unmatched junction bases: 10. Germline values: CDR1 LGHNA, CDR2 YSLEER. CDR3 length: 16 residues. The CDR3 DNA is TGCGCCAGCAGCCAAGAGTTGGCAGGGGGTGGCGACGAGCAGTACTTC. This translates into CASSQELAGGGDEQYF.